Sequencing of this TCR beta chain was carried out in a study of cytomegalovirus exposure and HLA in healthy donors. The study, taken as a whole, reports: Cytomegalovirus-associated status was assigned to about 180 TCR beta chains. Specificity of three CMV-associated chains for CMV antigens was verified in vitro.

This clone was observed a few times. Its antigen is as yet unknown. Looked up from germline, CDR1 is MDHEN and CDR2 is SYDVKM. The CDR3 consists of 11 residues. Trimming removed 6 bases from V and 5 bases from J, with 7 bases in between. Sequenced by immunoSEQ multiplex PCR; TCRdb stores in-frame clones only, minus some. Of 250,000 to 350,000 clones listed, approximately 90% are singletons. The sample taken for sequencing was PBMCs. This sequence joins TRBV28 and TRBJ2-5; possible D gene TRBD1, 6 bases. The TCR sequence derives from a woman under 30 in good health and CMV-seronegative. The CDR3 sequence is CASRTGETQYF. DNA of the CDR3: TGTGCCAGCAGGACAGGCGAGACCCAGTACTTC.